The 21 T cell receptor beta chains given below trace back to one sample, sequenced in a study of T cell clusters in autoimmune cytopenias. Each sample's input was around 270 ng genomic DNA, 30,000 to 45,000 genome equivalents. TRB rearrangements were amplified by touch-down multiplex PCR with mixed TRB-A/B primers. From the multiplex PCR reads, TCRdb lists one entry per CDR3 protein and no DNA. This repertoire includes 4,100 or so distinct CDR3 sequences. Sequencing input: peripheral blood. The receptor set was obtained from a human donor with an autoimmune cytopenia or autoimmune hepatitis (not recorded which).

The V gene is TRBV18, the J gene TRBJ2-7; the D call from TCRdb, TRBD2, cannot be confirmed without DNA. This CDR3 spans 15 amino acids. Germline V gives CDR1 KGHSH, CDR2 LQKENI. The CDR3 sequence: CASSPRASGTREQYF.

This rearrangement joins TRBV5-1 to TRBJ1-6; absent DNA, TCRdb's TRBD1 call cannot be checked. CDR1 is SGHRS and CDR2 is YFSETQ in the germline V gene. The CDR3 has 15 amino acids. The CDR3 region is CASSTGQVGHSPLHF.

This clonotype is labeled medium-sized based on frequency. The gene calls are TRBV30 and TRBJ1-3. This CDR3 has 17 amino acids. Germline V gives CDR1 GTSNPN, CDR2 SVGIG (reference sequence). The CDR3 sequence is CAWSVLTGLRSGNTIYF.

This chain links TRBV11-1 with TRBJ2-1; TCRdb's D call, TRBD1, is unchecked because there is no DNA. The germline gives CDR1 SGHAT, CDR2 FQDESV (reference sequence). The CDR3 contains 16 residues. The CDR3 spells CASSRPETGSYNEQFF.

The chain uses TRBV19 and TRBJ1-4; the TRBD1 assignment by TCRdb is unverifiable without DNA. Germline V gene lookup returns CDR1 LNHDA and CDR2 SQIVND (reference sequence). The CDR3 sequence is 16 residues long. CDR3 protein: CASRDRGTSTNEKLFF.

This clonotype is medium-sized by frequency. The chain recombines TRBV6-5 with TRBJ2-7; no DNA is available, so the TRBD1 call from TCRdb remains unchecked. CDR3 length equals 13 residues. Germline V gene lookup returns CDR1 MNHEY and CDR2 SVGAGI. CDR3: CASSEQGRHEQYF.

V is TRBV11-2 and J is TRBJ2-1; the D call from TCRdb, TRBD2, cannot be confirmed without DNA. From germline, CDR1 is SGHAT and CDR2 FQNNGV. The CDR3 extends over 16 amino acids. The CDR3 loop reads CASSLRLAGVYNEQFF.

Here the CDR3 reads CSVEDGKKGMWTDTQYF. This chain connects TRBV29-1 to TRBJ2-3; lacking DNA, the TRBD1 call made by TCRdb goes unchecked. Germline assignment: CDR1 SQVTM and CDR2 ANQGSEA. The CDR3 sequence is 17 residues long.

The chain carries TRBV12-3 or TRBV12-4 and TRBJ2-7; the D call of TRBD1 rests on TCRdb alone, since no DNA is present to check it. The CDR3 consists of 14 residues. CDR3 sequence reads: CASSLAPGNYEQYF.

The chain employs TRBV24-1 and TRBJ2-7; TCRdb's D call, TRBD1, is unchecked because there is no DNA. The CDR3 loop spans 15 amino acids. Per the germline V gene, CDR1 is KGHDR and CDR2 is SFDVKD. The CDR3 loop reads CATSDRTGRLYEQYF.

This clonotype ranks as medium-sized (0.01 to 0.1%) in terms of frequency. The chain carries TRBV19 and TRBJ2-5. This CDR3 is 14 amino acids long. Germline CDR1 reads LNHDA; CDR2 reads SQIVND (reference sequence). CDR3 sequence reads: CASSIPENQETQYF. Looking up the rest from reference TRBV19 and TRBJ2-5 gives the full variable domain: DGGITQSPKYLFRKEGQNVTLSCEQNLNHDAMYWYRQDPGQGLRLIYYSQIVNDFQKGDIAEGYSVSREKKESFPLTVTSAQKNPTAFYLCASSIPENQETQYFGPGTRLLVL.

This clonotype counts as medium-sized (0.01 to 0.1%) by frequency. This chain uses TRBV11-1 with TRBJ2-7; TCRdb's D call of TRBD2 is untestable without DNA. The length of the CDR3 is 15 residues. Germline loops: CDR1 SGHAT, CDR2 FQDESV (reference sequence). The CDR3 loop reads CASSKTGTGTYEQYF.

The rearrangement joins TRBV5-1 to TRBJ2-7. Germline V gene sequence: CDR1 SGHRS, CDR2 YFSETQ. This CDR3 is built from 11 residues. The CDR3 sequence is CASSWGNEQYF.

The chain uses TRBV19 and TRBJ2-3; TCRdb selects TRBD2, and the lack of DNA leaves this call unchecked. The CDR3 contains 13 residues. Germline V gene sequence: CDR1 LNHDA, CDR2 SQIVND (reference sequence). Here the CDR3 reads CASREGSRDTQYF.

Considering frequency, this clonotype is medium-sized. V and J are TRBV5-4 and TRBJ2-4; the TRBD1 assignment by TCRdb is unverifiable without DNA. Looked up from germline, CDR1 is SGHNT and CDR2 is YYREEE (reference sequence). CDR3 length: 15 residues. CDR3 in amino acids: CASSGGWTGGNIQYF.

The chain has TRBV6-5 and TRBJ1-2; TCRdb proposes TRBD1, but this gene call is untestable without DNA. CDR1 is MNHEY and CDR2 is SVGAGI in the germline V gene. There are 13 residues in the CDR3. The CDR3 sequence: CASRPGQANGYTF.

V and J are TRBV27 and TRBJ2-7; TCRdb calls TRBD2, which cannot be checked without DNA. This CDR3 has 15 amino acids. The germline V gene encodes CDR1 MNHEY and CDR2 SMNVEV (reference sequence). CDR3: CASSLSSGRSYEQYF.

The chain carries TRBV30 and TRBJ2-1; the D gene TCRdb calls, TRBD2, cannot be checked with no DNA. The CDR3 runs 15 residues. Germline CDR1 and CDR2: GTSNPN and SVGIG (reference sequence). The CDR3 protein is CAWSVGLAGGYEQFF.

This sequence joins TRBV5-1 and TRBJ1-4; absent DNA, TCRdb's TRBD1 call cannot be checked. Germline V gene sequence: CDR1 SGHRS, CDR2 YFSETQ. This CDR3 has 15 amino acids. This chain's CDR3 is CASSLGRATNEKLFF.

This chain connects TRBV19 to TRBJ2-1; the D call of TRBD2 rests on TCRdb alone, since no DNA is present to check it. The CDR3 contains 13 residues. Germline CDR1 LNHDA, CDR2 SQIVND (reference sequence). The CDR3 here is CASSIGLANEQFF.

This clonotype registers medium-sized (0.01 to 0.1%) by frequency. The J gene is TRBJ2-1, the V gene TRBV5-6; the D call from TCRdb, TRBD1, cannot be confirmed without DNA. This CDR3 comprises 15 residues. The germline gives CDR1 SGHDT, CDR2 YYEEEE. CDR3 protein: CASSLGDRAYNEQFF.